Below, 23 T cell receptor beta chains from the same sample are listed, as sequenced in a study of spatial heterogeneity in lung cancer. TCRdb passed the 5' RACE reads through MiXCR, listing each CDR3 protein once. In the table there are roughly 4,200 distinct CDR3 sequences, about 9.8% of which are singletons. Time point described: sample taken at primary tumor resection. Tumor, nontumor lung or frozen PBMC supplied whole RNA, sequenced without sorting. This specimen was PBMCs, taken at surgery. The receptors were gathered from a male donor with early-stage non-small cell lung cancer.

By frequency in the sample, this clonotype is medium-sized. This sequence joins TRBV24-1 and TRBJ2-2; 9 nucleotides match TRBD2. Germline CDR1 reads KGHDR; CDR2 reads SFDVKD. The ends lost 4 bases at V and 1 base at J; junction bases unmatched: 6. The length of the CDR3 is 17 residues. The CDR3 DNA reads as TGTGCCACCAGTGAAACAACTAGCGGGTGGAACACCGGGGAGCTGTTTTTT. It specifies CATSETTSGWNTGELFF.

This clonotype has ten or more counts. This chain joins TRBV5-6 and TRBJ2-3; D is unresolved. The CDR3 totals 14 residues. The germline V gene has CDR1 SGHDT and CDR2 YYEEEE. V dropped 0 bases and J dropped 5 bases, with 10 bases sitting between them. CDR3 loop: CASSLGHGEDTQYF. The CDR3 DNA sequence: TGTGCCAGCAGCTTGGGACACGGCGAAGATACGCAGTATTTT. The full variable domain, its missing parts supplied by reference TRBV5-6 and TRBJ2-3, is DAGVTQSPTHLIKTRGQQVTLRCSPKSGHDTVSWYQQALGQGPQFIFQYYEEEERQRGNFPDRFSGHQFPNYSSELNVNALLLGDSALYLCASSLGHGEDTQYFGPGTRLTVL.

The chain recombines TRBV27 with TRBJ2-4; 9 bases fit TRBD1. This CDR3 is 14 amino acids long. Germline V gene data show CDR1 as MNHEY and CDR2 as SMNVEV (reference sequence). V lost 5 bases, J lost 6 bases, and 5 bases stayed unmatched. CDR3 in amino acids: CASSLDRGRNIQYF. In DNA, the CDR3 is TGTGCCAGCAGTCTTGACAGGGGGAGAAACATTCAGTACTTC.

In this sample, this clonotype turned up many times. This chain uses TRBV21-1 with TRBJ2-6. TRBV21-1 is a pseudogene locus. The length of the CDR3 is 21 residues. The CDR3: CASTSTKRQPSMDSGANVLTF. The CDR3 DNA is TGTGCCAGCACCTCTACTAAGCGTCAGCCCAGCATGGACTCTGGGGCCAACGTCCTGACTTTC.

There are many counts of this clonotype. The V gene is TRBV4-1, the J gene TRBJ1-2; 7 bases are a match to TRBD1. Germline-derived CDR1 and CDR2 are MGHRA and YSYEKL. The CDR3 is made up of 16 amino acids. V dropped 3 bases and J dropped 3; count of bases not matched to a gene: 10. In DNA form, the CDR3 reads TGCGCCAGCAGCCAGGACGGAGGGGGCTGGTACTATGGCTACACCTTC. This sequence encodes CASSQDGGGWYYGYTF.

This clonotype was recorded at least ten times. The chain recombines TRBV7-9 with TRBJ2-1; 8 bases align to TRBD2. Per the germline V gene, CDR1 is SEHNR and CDR2 is FQNEAQ (reference sequence). Trimming took 2 bases from V and 15 from J; bases not matched to a gene: 12. This CDR3 is 14 amino acids long. The CDR3 region has the DNA TGTGCCAGCAGCTTAAGCGCGGCGGGGGGCCCGCCGTTCTTC. The encoded protein is CASSLSAAGGPPFF.

This clonotype was found many times. This chain connects TRBV29-1 to TRBJ2-3; weak D call: TRBD2 (6 bases). V was cut by 1 base and J by 4 bases, with 9 bases left in between. Germline V gives CDR1 SQVTM, CDR2 ANQGSEA. This CDR3 has 13 amino acids. CDR3 in amino acids: CSVEGWGADTQYF. DNA of the CDR3: TGCAGCGTTGAAGGTTGGGGGGCAGATACGCAGTATTTT.

This clonotype occurred many times. The V call is TRBV24-1, the J call TRBJ1-1; D might be TRBD1 (6 bases). Germline V gives CDR1 KGHDR, CDR2 SFDVKD. Trimming stripped 3 bases from V and 5 bases from J, with 9 bases between. The CDR3 totals 13 residues. The DNA for the CDR3 is TGTGCCACCAGTGATGTCAGGGGAACTGAAGCTTTCTTT. Translation gives CATSDVRGTEAFF.

This clonotype was counted at least ten times. The V and J genes are TRBV20-1 and TRBJ2-1; unclear D gene. Germline V gene data show CDR1 as DFQATT and CDR2 as SNEGSKA (reference sequence). The length of the CDR3 is 15 residues. Trimming shortened V by 4 bases and J by 2 bases, and 15 bases separated the two germline ends. CDR3 sequence reads: CSATSADGPYNEQFF. CDR3 sequence (DNA): TGCAGTGCTACCTCCGCGGACGGACCCTACAATGAGCAGTTCTTC.

This clonotype has at least ten counts. V gene TRBV10-1 combines with J gene TRBJ2-3; unclear D gene. V was cut by 3 bases and J by 3 bases, with 10 bases left in between. The CDR3 is made up of 14 amino acids. CDR1 and CDR2 from the germline V gene are WNHNN and SYGVQD (reference sequence). The CDR3 nucleotides are TGCGCCAGCAGTGAAAGTAGAGATACAGATACGCAGTATTTT. Residues: CASSESRDTDTQYF.

This clonotype was detected many times. This chain uses TRBV5-1 with TRBJ2-3; D not resolved. The CDR3 has 18 residues. Between the trimmed V and J ends, which lost 5 bases and 1 base, there was a span of 23 bases. Germline loops: CDR1 SGHRS, CDR2 YFSETQ. CDR3 in amino acids: CASSLLPTPPKGTDTQYF. The DNA for the CDR3 is TGCGCCAGCAGTCTGCTCCCAACGCCGCCTAAGGGCACAGATACGCAGTATTTT.

This clonotype was seen more than once but under ten times. The chain uses TRBV15 and TRBJ2-1; tentatively, D is TRBD1 (5 bases). Trimming removed 0 bases from V and 4 bases from J, with 7 bases in between. The germline V gene encodes CDR1 LNHNV and CDR2 YYDKDF (reference sequence). The CDR3 has 14 residues. CDR3 in amino acids: CATSRDREYNEQFF. The CDR3, as DNA: TGTGCCACCAGCAGAGACAGGGAATACAATGAGCAGTTCTTC.

The rearrangement links TRBV7-2 to TRBJ2-7; D may be TRBD1 (5 bases). This CDR3 region has 15 residues. V shed 1 base and J shed 5 bases, with 15 bases lying between them. In germline, CDR1 is SGHTA, CDR2 FQGNSA. CDR3 sequence (DNA): TGTGCCAGCAGCTTAGGGGTCAGGGTCGGCCACGAGCAGTACTTC. It specifies CASSLGVRVGHEQYF.

This clonotype is medium-sized (0.01 to 0.1%) within its sample. The J gene is TRBJ2-2, the V gene TRBV4-1, with D uncertain. V gave up 1 base and J gave up 2 bases, with 5 bases separating them. The CDR3 has 14 residues. Looked up from germline, CDR1 is MGHRA and CDR2 is YSYEKL. The chain's CDR3 is CASSQAFNTGELFF. The CDR3, as DNA: TGCGCCAGCAGCCAAGCCTTCAACACCGGGGAGCTGTTTTTT.

V is TRBV11-2 and J is TRBJ2-1; D gene uncertain. The germline V gene has CDR1 SGHAT and CDR2 FQNNGV. Trimming removed 5 bases from V and 0 bases from J, with 5 bases in between. The CDR3 runs to 13 residues. The DNA for the CDR3 is TGTGCCAGCAGCCCCCGCTCCTACAATGAGCAGTTCTTC. This translates into CASSPRSYNEQFF.

This clonotype was recorded a few times. One end of the junction does not line up with germline, which may come from a read error. This sequence joins TRBV7-7 and TRBJ2-5; possible D gene TRBD2, 6 bases. Germline V lookup: CDR1 SSHAT, CDR2 FNYEAQ (reference sequence). The CDR3 sequence is 14 residues long. Here the CDR3 reads CASSSGLSQETQYF. The DNA of the CDR3 is TGTGCTAGCAGCTCGGGACTTTCTCAAGAGACCCAGTACTTC.

This clonotype occurred many times. The V and J genes are TRBV12-3 or TRBV12-4 and TRBJ2-3; 10 nucleotides align to TRBD1. With 3 bases clipped from V and 6 bases from J, the junction kept 6 bases outside the gene matches. The CDR3 has 15 amino acids. Here the CDR3 reads CASSLIRDRGDTQYF. CDR3 bases: TGTGCCAGCAGTTTGATCCGGGACAGGGGCGATACGCAGTATTTT.

This clonotype was seen ten or more times. V usage is TRBV3-1 and J usage is TRBJ2-1, with 9 bases that match TRBD2. The length of the CDR3 is 16 residues. V lost 4 bases and J lost 7; bases outside the gene matches: 11. Looked up from germline, CDR1 is LGHDT and CDR2 is YNNKEL (reference sequence). As DNA, the CDR3 is TGTGCCAGCAGCCTCCGGGGACTAGCAGTCCTTAATGAGCAGTTCTTC. Translating it yields CASSLRGLAVLNEQFF.

This clonotype was seen repeatedly, ten times or more. The CDR3 sequence: CASSPRNMNTEAFF. The CDR3 DNA sequence: TGTGCCAGTAGTCCCAGAAACATGAACACTGAAGCTTTCTTT. This chain uses TRBV19 with TRBJ1-1; D is ambiguous. In germline, CDR1 is LNHDA, CDR2 SQIVND (reference sequence). V lost 5 bases and J 0 bases, leaving 10 bases between the germline ends. CDR3 size: 14 residues.

This clonotype was recorded at least ten times. V is TRBV18 and J is TRBJ2-5; D unclear. From germline, CDR1 is KGHSH and CDR2 LQKENI. The CDR3 is made up of 13 amino acids. V lost 2 bases, J lost 2 bases, and 6 bases lay in between. This CDR3 is CASSPGNQETQYF. CDR3 nucleotide sequence: TGTGCCAGCTCACCAGGGAATCAAGAGACCCAGTACTTC.

This clonotype was seen repeatedly, ten times or more. The chain employs TRBV10-3 and TRBJ1-6, with 7 nucleotides matching TRBD1. Germline V gene lookup returns CDR1 ENHRY and CDR2 SYGVKD. CDR3 size: 15 residues. V shed 4 bases, J shed 7 bases, and the junction held 7 bases outside the gene matches. CDR3 sequence (DNA): TGTGCCATCAGTGCCTCGACAGGGCAAAATTCACCCCTCCACTTT. It yields the protein CAISASTGQNSPLHF.

This clonotype was recorded at least ten times. The chain is built from TRBV27 and TRBJ1-1; tentative D call: TRBD1 (6 bases). CDR1 and CDR2 from the germline V gene are MNHEY and SMNVEV (reference sequence). The CDR3 has 13 amino acids. The V end was cut by 8 bases, the J end by 3 bases, with 13 bases between. CDR3 in amino acids: CASLAGEYTEAFF. The CDR3 nucleotides read TGTGCCAGCCTCGCAGGGGAGTACACTGAAGCTTTCTTT.

This clonotype is judged medium-sized (0.01 to 0.1%). The gene calls are TRBV5-5 and TRBJ2-5; a weak D match, TRBD2 (7 bases). Germline loops: CDR1 SGHKS, CDR2 YYEKEE (reference sequence). Trimming shortened V by 5 bases and J by 5 bases, and 22 bases separated the two germline ends. The CDR3 sequence is 16 residues long. Written as DNA, the CDR3 is TGTGCCAGCAGTTTGTTTTGGGGGGGCGCAGATGAGACCCAGTACTTC. Its protein is CASSLFWGGADETQYF.